The present T cell receptor beta chain was sequenced within a study of blood T cells in healthy people across ages. Study information: Template switching recovered approximately one barcoded beta molecule for every two T cells.

Alongside a J-beta primer mix, a sample-barcoded 5' primer served in a second PCR lasting roughly 7 to 11 cycles. TCRdb reprocessed the 5' RACE reads with MiXCR, giving one entry per CDR3 protein. The table lists approximately 1.5 million distinct CDR3 sequences, 35% to 45% of them singletons. Germline V gives CDR1 MNHEY, CDR2 SMNVEV (reference sequence). The CDR3 sequence is 14 residues long. Trimming removed 6 bases from V and 7 bases from J, with 18 bases in between. Sequenced sample: blood. The receptor's source is a woman aged 18-30 years in good health. The V call is TRBV27, the J call TRBJ1-2; weak D call: TRBD1 (5 bases). In DNA form, the CDR3 reads TGTGCCAGCAGAAAAACCGGGACCTATCGTGGCTACACCTTC. Its protein product is CASRKTGTYRGYTF.